These T cell receptor beta chains were read from a single sample in a study of shared clonotypes between healthy human individuals. Method: immunoSEQ multiplex PCR; TCRdb's copy keeps in-frame clones and lacks some. The data hold a few million clones, with 90% to 95% observed a single time. Sequences were obtained from naive CD4+ T cells sorted from blood. These receptors all come from a man between 18 and 29 years old in good health. Each CDR3 is given with its conserved first and last residue. D genes are given only for firm matches. Expanded clones get a size class; other rows say once, few or many, or leave the size out.

J,size,D,length,V,CDR3,DNA
TRBJ1-4,NA,NA,15,TRBV4-2,CASSRGNEVREKLFF,TGTGCCAGCAGCCGAGGCAATGAGGTCCGTGAAAAACTGTTTTTT
TRBJ2-7,NA,NA,15,TRBV11-2,CASSYGGGGLREQYF,TGTGCCAGCAGCTACGGGGGAGGTGGACTACGCGAGCAGTACTTC
TRBJ2-2,NA,NA,16,TRBV5-1,CASSRGTEAGTGELFF,TGCGCCAGCAGCCGAGGAACCGAGGCGGGCACCGGGGAGCTGTTTTTT
TRBJ2-1,NA,NA,16,TRBV5-4,CASSTVAGRFPAEQFF,TGTGCCAGCAGTACCGTTGCGGGAAGGTTCCCGGCTGAGCAGTTCTTC
TRBJ1-3,once,NA,21,TRBV18,CASSKGPGEGTPSHSGNTIYF,TGTGCCAGCTCCAAAGGTCCCGGAGAGGGGACCCCCTCACATTCTGGAAACACCATATATTTT
TRBJ1-3,NA,TRBD1,16,TRBV28,CASSLWDRFSGNTIYF,TGTGCCAGCAGTTTGTGGGACAGGTTCTCTGGAAACACCATATATTTT
TRBJ2-2,NA,NA,15,TRBV6-6,CASSYSGVKSGELFF,TGTGCCAGCAGTTACTCAGGGGTAAAGTCCGGGGAGCTGTTTTTT
TRBJ2-7,once,NA,15,TRBV25-1,CASSEFRGSSYEQYF,TGTGCCAGCAGTGAGTTTCGGGGGAGCTCCTACGAGCAGTACTTC
TRBJ2-3,NA,NA,13,TRBV7-2,CASSSRGTDTQYF,TGTGCCAGCAGCTCGAGGGGCACAGATACGCAGTATTTT
TRBJ2-1,NA,NA,14,TRBV5-1,CASSDQGWYNEQFF,TGCGCCAGCAGCGATCAGGGTTGGTACAATGAGCAGTTCTTC
TRBJ2-3,once,TRBD2,17,TRBV9,CASSPRTSGSGTDTQYF,TGTGCCAGCAGCCCGAGGACTAGCGGGAGTGGGACAGATACGCAGTATTTT
TRBJ2-5,NA,TRBD1,14,TRBV2,CASKTLRGPETQYF,TGTGCCAGCAAGACTCTCAGGGGGCCGGAGACCCAGTACTTC
TRBJ1-6,NA,NA,12,TRBV7-9,CASSRQDPDLHF,TGTGCCAGCAGCCGACAGGATCCCGACCTCCACTTT
TRBJ1-2,NA,TRBD1,15,TRBV7-2,CASSPRTGANYGYTF,TGTGCCAGCAGCCCCCGGACAGGGGCTAACTATGGCTACACCTTC
TRBJ1-2,NA,TRBD1,13,TRBV5-7,CASSEDRVEGYTF,TGTGCCAGCAGCGAGGACAGGGTGGAGGGCTACACCTTC